This T cell receptor beta chain was recorded in a study of cytomegalovirus exposure and HLA in healthy donors. V shed 8 bases and J 5 bases; nucleotides not matched to a gene: 11. The CDR3 totals 14 residues. Germline loops: CDR1 ENHRY, CDR2 SYGVKD. PCR was performed using 60 Vbeta and 13 Jbeta primers. Libraries were prepared by immunoSEQ multiplex PCR; TCRdb keeps only in-frame clonotypes and omits some of them. The sample carries some 250,000 clones, 82% recorded once. J is TRBJ2-7 and V is TRBV10-3; 8 bases map to TRBD1. The sequence derives from a woman aged 40 to 49 in good health and CMV-seropositive. Sequenced material: PBMCs. CDR3 DNA sequence: TGTGCCATCTCCGGACAGGGTAGGTGGAACGAGCAGTACTTC. This gives the protein CAISGQGRWNEQYF.